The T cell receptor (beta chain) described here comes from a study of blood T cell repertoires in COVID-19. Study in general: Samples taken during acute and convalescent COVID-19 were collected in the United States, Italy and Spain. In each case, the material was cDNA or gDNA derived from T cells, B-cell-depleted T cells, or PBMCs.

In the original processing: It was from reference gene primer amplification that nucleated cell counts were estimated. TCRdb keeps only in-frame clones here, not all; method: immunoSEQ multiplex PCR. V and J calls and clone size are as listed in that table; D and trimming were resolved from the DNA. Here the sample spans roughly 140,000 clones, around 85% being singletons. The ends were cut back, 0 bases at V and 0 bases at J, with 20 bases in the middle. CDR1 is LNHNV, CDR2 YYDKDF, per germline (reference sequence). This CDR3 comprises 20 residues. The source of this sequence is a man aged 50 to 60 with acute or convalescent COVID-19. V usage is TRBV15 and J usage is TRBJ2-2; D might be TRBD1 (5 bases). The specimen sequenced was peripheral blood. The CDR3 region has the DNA TGTGCCACCAGCAGAGATTTACTGACAGATTCCTTCTCGAACACCGGGGAGCTGTTTTTT. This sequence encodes CATSRDLLTDSFSNTGELFF.